This T cell receptor (beta chain) was documented in a study of T cell repertoires in cytomegalovirus infection (dated by TCRdb to about 2019). Some background on the complete study: The peptide stimulations were aimed at well-studied HLA-B-restricted epitopes as well as recently identified HLA-C-restricted CMV epitopes, whose presentation resists viral immunomodulation. The HLA type of each donor mattered for the analysis, because public TCR beta signatures pointed to carriage of CMV infection along with the matching HLA type.

The CDR3 starts with the cysteine, ends with the phenylalanine, and has 13 residues. Only the CDR3 part of the read is kept: 39 bases, read in frame from the first base. CDR1 MNHEY and CDR2 SVGEGT are derived from the germline V gene. The junction carries 5 bases between V and J, which are trimmed by 0 bases and 3 bases respectively. The treatment or condition label of this sample denotes: in vitro stimulation with specific CMV peptide epitopes to enrich CMV-specific T cells. These reads were obtained on an Illumina HiSeq 1500. TCRdb itself trimmed the public reads at Q25 with fastp, ran MiXCR and retained productive beta chains. Identical CDR3 protein sequences are pooled into one entry, listed with their most common genes and DNA. In this sample the table shows 370,000 or so distinct CDR3 sequences, roughly 34% of which occur a single time. Roughly 13% of the sample goes to the ten largest clones.

Broader findings and caveats from the paper: Carriers of CMV infection plus the relevant HLA type were discriminated by the cumulative frequency of public TCR beta family members in the study cohort and in an independent 352-donor cohort. The ex vivo response was dominated by HLA-C-restricted CMV-specific TCR beta clonotypes, which also provided the single most frequent clonotype in two of eight donors.

This clonotype was picked up a small number of times. No cognate antigen has been identified for it. Per-base qualities were not stored, and no clone one base away is much larger. This receptor chain uses TRBV6-2 or TRBV6-3 and TRBJ2-5; too little of a D gene remains to name it. This receptor was obtained from a human donor in good health (CMV status not recorded). Some clones in this sample may be carry-over from other donors' samples. This specimen consisted of cultured PBMCs, obtained from culture after CMV antigen stimulation. The nucleotide sequence is given as TGTGCCAGCAGTTACTCGCCAGAAGAGACCCAGTACTTC. Translated, this is CASSYSPEETQYF.